What follows is one TCR beta chain and its context. What it binds is not known. This record comes from a study of T cells after yellow fever vaccination. The study's findings and limits: Across the CD4 and CD8 compartments, a small share of clonotypes was present in both. Reappearing after the booster were most of the clones from primary vaccination (around 96% CD4, approximately 88% CD8). On re-exposure, the response was weaker but peaked faster, at day 5 versus 15.

Generation of TCR cDNA used 5'RACE template switching (which added a universal primer site and UMIs). TCRdb re-analysed the 5' RACE reads in MiXCR, keeping a single row per CDR3 protein. Counted here are approximately 300,000 distinct CDR3 sequences, around 11% occurring once; the ten biggest clones make up about 3%. The CDR3 covers 14 residues. The ends were cut back, 6 bases at V and 3 bases at J, with 14 bases in the middle. Germline V gene lookup returns CDR1 SEHNR and CDR2 FQNEAQ (reference sequence). The chain combines TRBV7-9 with TRBJ1-1; TRBD1 might be the D (5 bases). The material sequenced was CD4+ T cells sorted from PBMCs, taken 45 days after the yellow fever booster vaccination. The sequence was collected from a man between 18 and 35 years old who received the YFV17D yellow fever vaccine. The DNA for the CDR3 is TGTGCCAGCAGAGAAGGGGTTTGGGACACTGAAGCTTTCTTT. Amino acid sequence: CASREGVWDTEAFF.